This is a list of T cell receptor beta chains from one sample in a study of shared clonotypes between healthy human individuals. Sequenced by immunoSEQ multiplex PCR; TCRdb stores in-frame clones only, minus some. The sample shows over a million clones, around 95% of them seen only once. The sample was naive CD4+ T cells sorted from blood. Source of these receptors: a man aged 30 to 39 in good health. Both conserved end residues are part of each CDR3. A D gene is named only where the DNA matches it firmly.

cdr3_aa j_call d_call v_call
CASSGSGVPDTQYF TRBJ2-3 NA TRBV5-1
CASRGGKQGIPYEQYF TRBJ2-7 TRBD1 TRBV5-8
CASSLETGQDEQYF TRBJ2-7 NA TRBV7-3
CASSTGTTFSVVYF TRBJ2-5 TRBD2 TRBV28
CASGSNQETQYF TRBJ2-5 NA TRBV10-2
CASRRGGTGANVLTF TRBJ2-6 NA TRBV28
CASSLAGGRNTQYF TRBJ2-3 TRBD2 TRBV9
CASSVVGRNTGELFF TRBJ2-2 NA TRBV9
CASSLKANTEAFF TRBJ1-1 NA TRBV7-9
CASQNGGTQYF TRBJ2-3 NA TRBV7-9
CASSFPRPGLAREQYF TRBJ2-7 TRBD2 TRBV28
CASSLETSGRTQYF TRBJ2-5 TRBD2 TRBV5-4
CASSITGASEKLFF TRBJ1-4 TRBD1 TRBV19
CSVVLDRNQPQHF TRBJ1-5 NA TRBV29-1
CASSLLAGGSDTQYF TRBJ2-3 TRBD2 TRBV7-6
CASSLFQQGPNTEAFF TRBJ1-1 NA TRBV28
CASSLVGTSGYEQYF TRBJ2-7 TRBD2 TRBV7-9
CASSPGTNGEKLFF TRBJ1-4 NA TRBV27
CAISGTVYGYTF TRBJ1-2 NA TRBV10-3
CASSLMGTGAQETQYF TRBJ2-5 TRBD1 TRBV7-9
CASSWGLAYEQYF TRBJ2-7 TRBD2 TRBV11-2
CASSEAGYSYPGGRVNEQFF TRBJ2-1 TRBD2 TRBV6-1
CASTRRGLLEKLFF TRBJ1-4 NA TRBV5-5
CASSPGPETQYF TRBJ2-5 NA TRBV5-5
CAISEREWDGELFF TRBJ2-2 NA TRBV10-3
CASGRGGQPQHF TRBJ1-5 TRBD1 TRBV12-5
CASSLVPGVREKLFF TRBJ1-4 NA TRBV5-1
CASSLDSTYEQYF TRBJ2-7 NA TRBV5-1
CASRNSGTQETQYF TRBJ2-5 NA TRBV5-1
CASSPSGSYEQFF TRBJ2-1 TRBD2 TRBV19
CASSPRLMSYEQYF TRBJ2-7 NA TRBV11-1
CASSRFILPGLSTGELFF TRBJ2-2 NA TRBV4-1
CASSLGVSREISDTQYF TRBJ2-3 TRBD2 TRBV7-9
CASSLEAELTGAEAFF TRBJ1-1 NA TRBV5-1
CASSRRSGTSGSYEQYF TRBJ2-7 TRBD2 TRBV9
CAGSRGTFNEQFF TRBJ2-1 NA TRBV6-1
CASSQPGLRLLKGEQYF TRBJ2-7 NA TRBV28
CASSTRTGAGAQYF TRBJ2-5 TRBD1 TRBV27
CASSLGELRGGYTF TRBJ1-2 NA TRBV7-9
CASSPLAGAGELFF TRBJ2-2 TRBD2 TRBV18
CASSSSGTSGSEQYF TRBJ2-7 TRBD2 TRBV7-2
CASSEPPGLAQYF TRBJ2-7 NA TRBV25-1
CASSLEGVRIGENTEAFF TRBJ1-1 NA TRBV5-8
CASSSRLDNEQFF TRBJ2-1 NA TRBV7-8
CASSRDQGEQYF TRBJ2-7 NA TRBV28
CASSVVTGLREKLFF TRBJ1-4 NA TRBV5-1
CASSWTGGTDTQYF TRBJ2-3 TRBD1 TRBV5-1
CASSVGLAGGEAYEQYF TRBJ2-7 TRBD2 TRBV9
CSVGDINGYTF TRBJ1-2 NA TRBV29-1
CATRRGTGTVEQYF TRBJ2-7 TRBD1 TRBV27
CATRPGPGHQETQYF TRBJ2-5 NA TRBV15
CASSFGGVVNIQYF TRBJ2-4 NA TRBV7-2
CASSKGTGARRNQPQHF TRBJ1-5 TRBD1 TRBV6-1
CASSVAIAGNEQFF TRBJ2-1 TRBD2 TRBV9
CASSQGSDYEQYF TRBJ2-7 NA TRBV4-3